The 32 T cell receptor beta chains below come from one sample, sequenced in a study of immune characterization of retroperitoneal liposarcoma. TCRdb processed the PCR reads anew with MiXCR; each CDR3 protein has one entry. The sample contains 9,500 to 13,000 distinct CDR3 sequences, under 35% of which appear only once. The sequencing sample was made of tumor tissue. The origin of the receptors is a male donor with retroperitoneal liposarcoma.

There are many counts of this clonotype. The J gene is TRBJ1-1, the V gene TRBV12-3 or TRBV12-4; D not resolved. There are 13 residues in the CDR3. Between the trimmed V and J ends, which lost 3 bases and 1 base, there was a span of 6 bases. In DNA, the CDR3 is TGTGCCAGCAGTTTGGCGGGGAACACTGAAGCTTTCTTT. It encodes CASSLAGNTEAFF.

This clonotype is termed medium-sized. The CDR3 protein is CASSPTSYEQYF. The CDR3 DNA reads as TGTGCCAGCAGCCCTACTAGTTACGAGCAGTACTTC. The chain joins TRBV7-2 to TRBJ2-1; a weak D match, TRBD2 (5 bases). The J call could be wrong; TRBJ2-7 is a better fit for the DNA end. Germline V gene data show CDR1 as SGHTA and CDR2 as FQGNSA. The CDR3 length is 12 residues.

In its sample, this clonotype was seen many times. CDR3 DNA: TGTGCCAGCAGCCATAAAACCGGGACAGGGCTCTCCTACGAGCAGTACTTC. It translates to CASSHKTGTGLSYEQYF. V gene TRBV12-3 or TRBV12-4 combines with J gene TRBJ2-7; the match to TRBD1 covers 9 bases. The CDR3 sequence is 17 residues long. The J segment lost 0 bases and the V segment lost 6 bases, leaving 12 bases of the junction unmatched.

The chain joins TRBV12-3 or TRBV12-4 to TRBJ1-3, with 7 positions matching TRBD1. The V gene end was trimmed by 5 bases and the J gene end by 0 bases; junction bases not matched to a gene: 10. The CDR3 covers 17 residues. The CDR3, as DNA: TGTGCCAGCAGTCTCGTACAGGGGCAAACCTCTGGAAACACCATATATTTT. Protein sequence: CASSLVQGQTSGNTIYF.

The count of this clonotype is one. This CDR3 reads CASSTQGKNQPQHF. The CDR3 region has the DNA TGTGCCAGCAGCACACAGGGGAAGAATCAGCCCCAGCATTTT. The gene calls are TRBV5-4 and TRBJ1-5, with 7 bases identical to TRBD1. V lost 4 bases and J lost 4; bases outside the gene matches: 5. CDR1 and CDR2 (germline): SGHNT, YYREEE (reference sequence). This CDR3 has 14 residues.

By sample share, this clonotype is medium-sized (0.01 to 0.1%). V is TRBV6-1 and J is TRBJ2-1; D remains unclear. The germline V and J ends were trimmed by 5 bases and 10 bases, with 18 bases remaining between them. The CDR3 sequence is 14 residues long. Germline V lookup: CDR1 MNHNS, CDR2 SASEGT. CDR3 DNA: TGTGCCAGCAGTCCACGGAGTCCACCCTACGAGCAGTTCTTC. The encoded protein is CASSPRSPPYEQFF.

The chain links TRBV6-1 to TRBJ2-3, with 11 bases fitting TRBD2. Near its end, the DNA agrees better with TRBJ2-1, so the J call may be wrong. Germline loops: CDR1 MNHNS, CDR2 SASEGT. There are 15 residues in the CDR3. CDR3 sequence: CASSEASGGAETQFF. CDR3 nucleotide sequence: TGTGCCAGCAGTGAAGCTAGCGGGGGGGCAGAGACCCAGTTCTTC.

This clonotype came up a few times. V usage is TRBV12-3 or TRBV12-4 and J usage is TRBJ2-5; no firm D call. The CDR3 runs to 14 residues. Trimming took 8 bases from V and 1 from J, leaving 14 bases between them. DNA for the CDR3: TGTGCCAGCTGTTATTCGACCACCCAAGAGACCCAGTACTTC. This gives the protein CASCYSTTQETQYF.

This CDR3 is CASSFNPGAGSYNEQYF. As DNA, the CDR3 is TGTGCCAGCAGCTTCAACCCCGGGGCTGGCTCCTACAATGAGCAGTACTTC. This rearrangement joins TRBV7-8 to TRBJ2-4; the D call may be TRBD1 or TRBD2 (5 bases each). CDR1 is SGHVS, CDR2 FQNEAQ, per germline. V was clipped by 3 bases and J by 13 bases, with 28 bases between them. The CDR3 has 17 residues. The variable domain in full, completed from reference TRBV7-8 and TRBJ2-4, reads GAGVSQSPRYKVAKRGQDVALRCDPISGHVSLFWYQQALGQGPEFLTYFQNEAQLDKSGLPSDRFFAERPEGSVSTLKIQRTQQEDSAVYLCASSFNPGAGSYNEQYFGAGTRLSVL.

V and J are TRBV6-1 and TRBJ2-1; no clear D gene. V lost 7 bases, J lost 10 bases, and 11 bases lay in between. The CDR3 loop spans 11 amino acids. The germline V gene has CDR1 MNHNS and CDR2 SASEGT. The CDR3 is CASTINYEQFF. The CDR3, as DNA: TGTGCCAGCACCATAAACTACGAGCAGTTCTTC.

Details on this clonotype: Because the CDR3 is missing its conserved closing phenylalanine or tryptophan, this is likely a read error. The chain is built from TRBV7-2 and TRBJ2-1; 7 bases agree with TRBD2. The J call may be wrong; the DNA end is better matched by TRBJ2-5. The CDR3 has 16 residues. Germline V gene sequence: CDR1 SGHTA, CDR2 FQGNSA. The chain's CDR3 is CASSPNLAGGRETQYP. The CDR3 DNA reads TGTGCCAGCAGCCCAAATTTAGCGGGTGGGAGGGAGACCCAGTACCCC.

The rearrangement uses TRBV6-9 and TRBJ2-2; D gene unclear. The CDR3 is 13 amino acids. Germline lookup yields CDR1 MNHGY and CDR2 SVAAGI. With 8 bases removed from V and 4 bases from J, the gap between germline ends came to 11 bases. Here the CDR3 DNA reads TGTGCCAGCTCCCCCACCTCCACCGGGGAGCTGTTTTTT. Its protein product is CASSPTSTGELFF.

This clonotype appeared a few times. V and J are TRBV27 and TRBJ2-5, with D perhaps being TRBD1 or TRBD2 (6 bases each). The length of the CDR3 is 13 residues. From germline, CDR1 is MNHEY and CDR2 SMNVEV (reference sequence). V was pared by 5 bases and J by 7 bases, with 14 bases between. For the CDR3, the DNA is TGTGCCAGCAGTATAAAACAGGGAGGGACCCAGTACTTC. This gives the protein CASSIKQGGTQYF.

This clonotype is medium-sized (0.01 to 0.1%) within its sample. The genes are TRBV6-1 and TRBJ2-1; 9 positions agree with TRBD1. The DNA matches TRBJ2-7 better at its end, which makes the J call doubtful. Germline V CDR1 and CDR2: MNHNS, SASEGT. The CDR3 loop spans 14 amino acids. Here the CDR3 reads CASREPGQGVEQYF. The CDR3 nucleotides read TGTGCCAGCAGGGAACCGGGACAGGGAGTCGAGCAGTACTTC.

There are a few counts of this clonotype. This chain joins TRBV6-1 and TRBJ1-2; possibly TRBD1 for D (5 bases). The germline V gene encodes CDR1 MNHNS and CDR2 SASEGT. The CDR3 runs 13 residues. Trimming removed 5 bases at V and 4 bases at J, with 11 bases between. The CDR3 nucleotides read TGTGCCAGCAGTTCAGAGGGGACCTATGGCTACACCTTC. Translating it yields CASSSEGTYGYTF.

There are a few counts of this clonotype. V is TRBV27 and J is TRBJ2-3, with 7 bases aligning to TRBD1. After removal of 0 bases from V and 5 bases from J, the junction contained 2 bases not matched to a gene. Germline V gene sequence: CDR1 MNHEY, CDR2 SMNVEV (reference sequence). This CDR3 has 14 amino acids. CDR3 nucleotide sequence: TGTGCCAGCAGTTTATCGAGGGGGCGAGATACGCAGTATTTT. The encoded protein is CASSLSRGRDTQYF.

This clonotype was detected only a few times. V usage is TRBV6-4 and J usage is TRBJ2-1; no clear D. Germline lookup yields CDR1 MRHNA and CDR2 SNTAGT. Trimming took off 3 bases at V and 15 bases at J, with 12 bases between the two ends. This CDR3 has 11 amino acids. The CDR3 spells CASSDGSAPFF. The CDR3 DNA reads TGTGCCAGCAGTGATGGAAGTGCCCCGTTCTTC.

CDR3 in amino acids: CASFGGVENIQFF. In DNA form, the CDR3 reads TGTGCCAGTTTTGGGGGGGTCGAAAACATTCAGTTCTTC. The gene calls are TRBV6-1 and TRBJ2-1; 7 nucleotides line up with TRBD2. The V gene end was trimmed by 9 bases and the J gene end by 13 bases; junction bases not matched to a gene: 15. The germline V gene encodes CDR1 MNHNS and CDR2 SASEGT. CDR3 length equals 13 residues.

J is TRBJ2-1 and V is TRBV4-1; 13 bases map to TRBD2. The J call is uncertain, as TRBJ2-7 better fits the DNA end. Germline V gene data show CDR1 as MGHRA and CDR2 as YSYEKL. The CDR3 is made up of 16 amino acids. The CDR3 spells CASSQRLAGGNNEQYF. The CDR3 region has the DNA TGCGCCAGCAGCCAACGACTAGCGGGGGGAAACAATGAGCAGTACTTC.

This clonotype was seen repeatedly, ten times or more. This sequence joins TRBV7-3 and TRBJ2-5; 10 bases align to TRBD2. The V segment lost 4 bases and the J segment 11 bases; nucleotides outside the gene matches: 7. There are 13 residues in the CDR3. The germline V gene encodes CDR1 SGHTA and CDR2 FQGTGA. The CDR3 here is CASSSRTSGEQYF. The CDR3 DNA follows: TGTGCCAGCAGCTCTCGGACTAGCGGTGAGCAGTACTTC.

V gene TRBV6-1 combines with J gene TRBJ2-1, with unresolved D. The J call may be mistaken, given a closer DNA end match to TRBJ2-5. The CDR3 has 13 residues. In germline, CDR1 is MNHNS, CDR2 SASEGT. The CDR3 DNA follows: TGTGCCAGCAGCCTGGGGATCCAAGAGACCCAGTACTTC. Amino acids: CASSLGIQETQYF.

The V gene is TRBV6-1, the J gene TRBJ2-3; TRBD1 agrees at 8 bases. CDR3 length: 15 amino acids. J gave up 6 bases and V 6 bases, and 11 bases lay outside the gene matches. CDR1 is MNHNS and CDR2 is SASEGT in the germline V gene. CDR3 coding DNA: TGTGCCAGCAGCGTTTCGGACAGGGTCGGGGATACGCAGTATTTT. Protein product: CASSVSDRVGDTQYF.

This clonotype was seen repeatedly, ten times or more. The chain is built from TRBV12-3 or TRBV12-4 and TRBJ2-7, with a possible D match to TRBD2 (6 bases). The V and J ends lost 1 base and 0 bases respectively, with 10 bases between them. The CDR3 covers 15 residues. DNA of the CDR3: TGTGCCAGCAGTTTAGAGGGCGGGAACTCCTACGAGCAGTACTTC. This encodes CASSLEGGNSYEQYF.

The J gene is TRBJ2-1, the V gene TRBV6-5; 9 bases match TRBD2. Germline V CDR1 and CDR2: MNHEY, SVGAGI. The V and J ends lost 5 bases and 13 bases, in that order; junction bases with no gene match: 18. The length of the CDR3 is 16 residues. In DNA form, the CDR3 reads TGTGCCAGCAGTGAAGCTCCAGCGGGGGGAAAAGTGGCCCAGTTCTTC. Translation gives CASSEAPAGGKVAQFF.

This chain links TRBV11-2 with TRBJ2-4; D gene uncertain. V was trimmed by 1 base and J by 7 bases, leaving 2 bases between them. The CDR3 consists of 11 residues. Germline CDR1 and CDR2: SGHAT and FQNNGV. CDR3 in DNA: TGTGCCAGCAGCTTAGGGAACATTCAGTACTTC. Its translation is CASSLGNIQYF.

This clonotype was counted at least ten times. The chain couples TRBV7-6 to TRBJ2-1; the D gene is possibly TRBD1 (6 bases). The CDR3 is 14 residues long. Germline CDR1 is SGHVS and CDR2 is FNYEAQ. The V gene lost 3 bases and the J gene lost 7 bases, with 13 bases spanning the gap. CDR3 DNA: TGTGCCAGCAGCTTTTCACAGGGCAGTAATGAGCAGTTCTTC. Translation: CASSFSQGSNEQFF.

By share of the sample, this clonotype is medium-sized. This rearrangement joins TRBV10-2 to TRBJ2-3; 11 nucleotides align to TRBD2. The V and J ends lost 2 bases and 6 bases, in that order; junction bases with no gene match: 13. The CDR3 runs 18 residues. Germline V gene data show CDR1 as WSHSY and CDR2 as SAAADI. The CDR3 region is CASSEPRGTSGDGDTQYF. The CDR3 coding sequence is TGCGCCAGCAGTGAGCCCCGTGGGACTAGCGGCGATGGGGATACGCAGTATTTT.

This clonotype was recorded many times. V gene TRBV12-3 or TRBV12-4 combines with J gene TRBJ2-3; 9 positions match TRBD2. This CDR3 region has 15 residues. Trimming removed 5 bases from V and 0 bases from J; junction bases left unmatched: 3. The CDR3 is CASSRTSASTDTQYF. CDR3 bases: TGTGCCAGCAGTCGGACTAGCGCAAGCACAGATACGCAGTATTTT.

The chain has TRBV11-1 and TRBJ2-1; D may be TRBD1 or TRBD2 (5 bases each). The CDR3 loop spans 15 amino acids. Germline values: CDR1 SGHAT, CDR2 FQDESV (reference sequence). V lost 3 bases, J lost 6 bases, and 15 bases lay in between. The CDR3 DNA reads TGTGCCAGCAGCTTGGGCAGGGACCCTCTCAATGAGCAGTTCTTC. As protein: CASSLGRDPLNEQFF.

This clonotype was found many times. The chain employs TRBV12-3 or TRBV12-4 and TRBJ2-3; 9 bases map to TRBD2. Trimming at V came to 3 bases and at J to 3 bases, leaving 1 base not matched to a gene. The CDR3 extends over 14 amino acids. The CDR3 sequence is CASSFSGGTDTQYF. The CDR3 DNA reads TGTGCCAGCAGTTTCAGCGGGGGGACAGATACGCAGTATTTT.

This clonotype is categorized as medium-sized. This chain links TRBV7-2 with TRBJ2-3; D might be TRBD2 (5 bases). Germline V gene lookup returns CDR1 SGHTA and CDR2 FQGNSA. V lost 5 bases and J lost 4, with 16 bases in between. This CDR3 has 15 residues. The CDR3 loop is CASSVGSGFADTQYF. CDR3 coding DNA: TGTGCCAGCAGCGTAGGGAGTGGGTTTGCAGATACGCAGTATTTT. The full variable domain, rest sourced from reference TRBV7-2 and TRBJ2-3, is GAGVSQSPSNKVTEKGKDVELRCDPISGHTALYWYRQSLGQGLEFLIYFQGNSAPDKSGLPSDRFSAERTGGSVSTLTIQRTQQEDSAVYLCASSVGSGFADTQYFGPGTRLTVL.

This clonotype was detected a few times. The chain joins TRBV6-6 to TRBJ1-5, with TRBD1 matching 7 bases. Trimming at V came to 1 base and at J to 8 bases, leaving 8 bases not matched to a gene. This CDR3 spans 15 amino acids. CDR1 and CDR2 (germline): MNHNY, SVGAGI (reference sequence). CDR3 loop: CASSYLIDRAKPQHF. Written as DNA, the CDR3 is TGTGCCAGCAGTTACTTAATCGACAGGGCAAAGCCCCAGCATTTT.